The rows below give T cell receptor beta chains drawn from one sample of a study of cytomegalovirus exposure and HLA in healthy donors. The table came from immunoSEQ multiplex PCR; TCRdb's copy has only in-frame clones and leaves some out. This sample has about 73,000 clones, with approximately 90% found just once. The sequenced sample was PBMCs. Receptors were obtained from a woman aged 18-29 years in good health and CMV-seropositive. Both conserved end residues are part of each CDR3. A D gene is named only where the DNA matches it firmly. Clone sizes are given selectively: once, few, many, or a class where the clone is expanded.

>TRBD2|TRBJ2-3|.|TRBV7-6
TGTGCCAGCAGCCCACACAGGACTAGCGGGAGAGATACGCAGTATTTT
CASSPHRTSGRDTQYF
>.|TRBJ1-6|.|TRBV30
TGTGCCTGGAGTAAACCAGACAACTTAAACTCACCCCTCCACTTT
CAWSKPDNLNSPLHF
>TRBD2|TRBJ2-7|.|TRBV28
TGTGCCAGCAGTGGAAGCGGGAGGGCCTTAAGCGAGCAGTACTTC
CASSGSGRALSEQYF
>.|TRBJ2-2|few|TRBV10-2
TGCGCCAGCAGTGCCGTCACCGGGGAGCTGTTTTTT
CASSAVTGELFF
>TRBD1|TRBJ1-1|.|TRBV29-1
TGCAGCGTTGAAGATTACGCAGGGGGACGGACCACTGAAGCTTTCTTT
CSVEDYAGGRTTEAFF
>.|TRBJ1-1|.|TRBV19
TGTGCCAGTAGTACTCCTCCTTACACTGAAGCTTTCTTT
CASSTPPYTEAFF
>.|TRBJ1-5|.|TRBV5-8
TGTGCCAGCAGCCAACAGGATCAGCCCCAGCATTTT
CASSQQDQPQHF
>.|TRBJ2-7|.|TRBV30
TGTGCCTGGACCCAAGGGGGGGGCGAGCAGTACTTC
CAWTQGGGEQYF
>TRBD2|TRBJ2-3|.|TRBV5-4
TGTGCCAGCAGCGCCTGGAGGAGCGGGGGAATAGATACGCAGTATTTT
CASSAWRSGGIDTQYF
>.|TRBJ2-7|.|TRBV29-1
TGCAGCGTTCCACCCAGGGGGGCCTTCTCCTACGAGCAGTACTTC
CSVPPRGAFSYEQYF
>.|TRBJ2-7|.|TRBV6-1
TGTGCCAGCAGTGTCACAGGTTTCTACGAGCAGTACTTC
CASSVTGFYEQYF
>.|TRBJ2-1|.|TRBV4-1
TGCGCCAGCAGCCAGGGAGCCGGTGAGCAGTTCTTC
CASSQGAGEQFF
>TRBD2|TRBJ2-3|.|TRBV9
TGTGCCAGCAGCGTAGCAACCGGGACTAGCTTTAAGTCTAGCACAGATACGCAGTATTTT
CASSVATGTSFKSSTDTQYF
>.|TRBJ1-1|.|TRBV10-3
TGTGCCATCGGAGGGGCAGTGGGCACTGAAGCTTTCTTT
CAIGGAVGTEAFF
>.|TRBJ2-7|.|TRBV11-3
TGTGCCAGCGACGTTTCTACCTCACTTGTCCGGGACTTTCACTACGAGCAGTACTTC
CASDVSTSLVRDFHYEQYF
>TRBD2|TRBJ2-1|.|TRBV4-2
TGTGCCAGCAGCCAAGGCAGCGGGACCCAATGGAATGAGCAGTTCTTC
CASSQGSGTQWNEQFF
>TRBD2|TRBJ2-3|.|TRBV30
TGTGCCTGGACACCTAGCGGGGGGTTAACAGATACGCAGTATTTT
CAWTPSGGLTDTQYF
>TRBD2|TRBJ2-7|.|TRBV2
TGTGCCAGCAGTGAGTTCGGACTAGCCCGAGGGGAGCAGTACTTC
CASSEFGLARGEQYF
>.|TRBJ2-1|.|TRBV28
TGTGCCAGCAGTCTACAGGGACCCAATGAGCAGTTCTTC
CASSLQGPNEQFF
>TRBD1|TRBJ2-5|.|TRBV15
TGTGCCACCAGTTCGGACAGGGGATACCAAGAGACCCAGTACTTC
CATSSDRGYQETQYF
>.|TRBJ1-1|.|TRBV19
TGTGCCAGTAGTATGCGACTCCCGTCCACTGAAGCTTTCTTT
CASSMRLPSTEAFF
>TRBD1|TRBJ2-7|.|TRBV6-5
TGTGCCAGCACCTCGGACAGGGTGTTCTACGAGCAGTACTTC
CASTSDRVFYEQYF
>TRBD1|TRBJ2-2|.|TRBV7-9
TGTGCCAGCAGTAGGACCGGGACAGGGGACACCGGGGAGCTGTTTTTT
CASSRTGTGDTGELFF
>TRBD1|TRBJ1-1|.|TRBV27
TGTGCCAGCAAGGGGACAGGGAACACTGAAGCTTTCTTT
CASKGTGNTEAFF
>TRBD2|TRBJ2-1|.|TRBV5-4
TGTGCCAGCAGAAACGGACTAGCGGGGAACAATGAGCAGTTCTTC
CASRNGLAGNNEQFF
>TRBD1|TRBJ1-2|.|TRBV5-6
TGTGCCAGCAGCACGGGACAGGGAGACTATGGCTACACCTTC
CASSTGQGDYGYTF
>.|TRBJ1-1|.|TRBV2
TGTGCCAGCAGACCCAACCCCCGAGGCCAGCTGAACACTGAAGCTTTCTTT
CASRPNPRGQLNTEAFF
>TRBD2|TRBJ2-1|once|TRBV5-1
TGCGCCAGCAGTAACAGCGGGGCTTACAATGAGCAGTTCTTC
CASSNSGAYNEQFF
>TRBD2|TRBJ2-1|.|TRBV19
TGTGCCAGTAGCGTGAATAGCGGGTCTAATGAGCAGTTCTTC
CASSVNSGSNEQFF
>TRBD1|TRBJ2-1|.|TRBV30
TGTGCCTGGTCCGGGACAGGGTATAGTCGTGAGCAGTTCTTC
CAWSGTGYSREQFF
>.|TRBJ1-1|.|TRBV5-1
TGCGCCAGCAGCTTGAGACAGCTCAACACTGAAGCTTTCTTT
CASSLRQLNTEAFF
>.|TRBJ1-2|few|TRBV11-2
TGTGCCAGCAGTAAAGAGGGTGCAAGGGGCTACACCTTC
CASSKEGARGYTF
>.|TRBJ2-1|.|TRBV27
TGTGCCAGCAGTACGCTAGCCCGCAATGAGCAGTTCTTC
CASSTLARNEQFF
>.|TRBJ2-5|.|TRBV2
TGTGCCAGCGGGAGGACAGGCCGCCAAGAGACCCAGTACTTC
CASGRTGRQETQYF
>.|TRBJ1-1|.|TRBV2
TGTGCCAGCAGTGATTTCCAGGGTGTCACTGAAGCTTTCTTT
CASSDFQGVTEAFF
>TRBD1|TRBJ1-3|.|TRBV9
TGTGCCAGCAGGGGGACAGGGGAATGGGGCACCATATATTTT
CASRGTGEWGTIYF
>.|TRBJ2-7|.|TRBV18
TGTGCCAGCTCACCTTCTCTTCATGGACTCGAGCAGTACTTC
CASSPSLHGLEQYF
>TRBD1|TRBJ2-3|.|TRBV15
TGTGCCACCAGCAGAGATATGGGACAGGGGACAGATACGCAGTATTTT
CATSRDMGQGTDTQYF
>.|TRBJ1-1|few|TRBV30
TGTGCCTGGAGTGTCATGCCTATGAACACTGAAGCTTTCTTT
CAWSVMPMNTEAFF
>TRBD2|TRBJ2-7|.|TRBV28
TGTGCCAGCAGTTTAAGGGGACTAGCGTTTGCCGAGCAGTACTTC
CASSLRGLAFAEQYF
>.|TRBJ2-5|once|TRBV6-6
TGTGCCAGCAGCAGAACAGAAGAAGAGACCCAGTACTTC
CASSRTEEETQYF
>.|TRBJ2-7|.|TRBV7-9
TGTGCCAGCAGCCAGCTGGACAGCTACGAGCAGTACTTC
CASSQLDSYEQYF
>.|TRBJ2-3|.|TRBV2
TGTGCCAGCAGTGAACGTACAGATACGCAGTATTTT
CASSERTDTQYF
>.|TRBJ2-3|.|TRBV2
TGTGCCAGCACATATGGGTTTGGGCAAAGCACAGATACGCAGTATTTT
CASTYGFGQSTDTQYF
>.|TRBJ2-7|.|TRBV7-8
TGTGCCAGCAGCCCTTCCAGGGGATTGGCCTACGAGCAGTACTTC
CASSPSRGLAYEQYF
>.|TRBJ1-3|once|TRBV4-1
TGCGCCAGCAGCCAAGGGACAGATAATGTTTGGTCTGGAAACACCATATATTTT
CASSQGTDNVWSGNTIYF
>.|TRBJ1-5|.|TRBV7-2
TGTGCCAGCAGCTTACAGGGTATGGGCAATCAGCCCCAGCATTTT
CASSLQGMGNQPQHF
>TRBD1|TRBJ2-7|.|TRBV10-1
TGCGCCAGCAGTGAAACGACAGGGGACTCCTACGAGCAGTACTTC
CASSETTGDSYEQYF
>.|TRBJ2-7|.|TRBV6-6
TGTGCCAGCAGAGAAGAGCCCTCCTACGAGCAGTACTTC
CASREEPSYEQYF
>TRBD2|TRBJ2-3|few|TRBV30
TGTGCCTGGAGTGTTAGCGGGGGGTACACAGATACGCAGTATTTT
CAWSVSGGYTDTQYF
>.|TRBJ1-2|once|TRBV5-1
TGCGCCAGCAGCCCCCCGGGGGGAGCCGATGGCTACACCTTC
CASSPPGGADGYTF
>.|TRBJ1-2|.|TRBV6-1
TGTGCCAGCAGTGAAGACAGCAACTATGGCTACACCTTC
CASSEDSNYGYTF
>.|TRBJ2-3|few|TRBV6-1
TGTGCCAGCAGTGAACAAGTTGGAGGGGGCACAGATACGCAGTATTTT
CASSEQVGGGTDTQYF
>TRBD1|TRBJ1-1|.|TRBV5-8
TGTGCCAGCAGCCGGGGACAGGGGACGGTGGACACTGAAGCTTTCTTT
CASSRGQGTVDTEAFF